This T cell receptor (beta chain) was found in a study of T cell responses to AZD1222 COVID-19 vaccine. Background on the study: Pooling was applied to second doses at about 4 or about 12 weeks.

A remark on this clone: The antigen is not known.

Study results and caveats: Compared with day 0, the breadth and depth of the Spike-specific TCR repertoire rose significantly after two doses of AZD1222. Possibly, clonal diversity was underestimated; donors were largely white British and included more females.

CDR1 LGHDT and CDR2 YNNKEL come from the germline V gene (reference sequence). V shed 1 base and J shed 0 bases, with 6 bases lying between them. The CDR3 sequence is 14 residues long. Only in-frame clones appear in the TCRdb table, and some are missing; sequencing was by immunoSEQ multiplex PCR. The sample contains roughly 140,000 clones, about 90% of which appear only once. The sample in question was peripheral blood, obtained on day 0 of AZD1222 vaccination. This sequence originates from an adult in good health. The rearrangement joins TRBV3-1 (or the pseudogene TRBV3-2) to TRBJ1-1; D not resolved. CDR3 sequence: CASSQGRMNTEAFF. Written as DNA, the CDR3 is TGTGCCAGCAGCCAAGGCAGGATGAACACTGAAGCTTTCTTT.